The sequence of this T cell receptor beta chain was determined in a study of a mutant IDH1 vaccine in newly diagnosed glioma. About the study: Treated patients had a mean age of about 38 years and a roughly 60% male, around 38% female split.

From germline, CDR1 is MNHNY and CDR2 SVGAGI (reference sequence). This CDR3 has 11 amino acids. V lost 7 bases and J lost 2, with 5 bases in between. As concerns this clone: The antigen remains undetermined.

Time point: week 23, last vaccination. Every vaccination contained 300 ug of the mutant IDH1 20-mer peptide and was paired with topical imiquimod. Produced via immunoSEQ multiplex PCR; TCRdb's table is partial and in-frame only. The sample lists under 85,000 clones, more than 80% occurring once. This sequence joins TRBV6-6 and TRBJ1-2, with no clear D. This sequence was found in a woman aged 45-60 years with glioma. Sequenced material: PBMCs, taken from a glioma patient whose treatment included an IDH1 peptide vaccine. CDR3 sequence (DNA): TGTGCCAGCAATCGAAACTATGGCTACACCTTC. Residues: CASNRNYGYTF.